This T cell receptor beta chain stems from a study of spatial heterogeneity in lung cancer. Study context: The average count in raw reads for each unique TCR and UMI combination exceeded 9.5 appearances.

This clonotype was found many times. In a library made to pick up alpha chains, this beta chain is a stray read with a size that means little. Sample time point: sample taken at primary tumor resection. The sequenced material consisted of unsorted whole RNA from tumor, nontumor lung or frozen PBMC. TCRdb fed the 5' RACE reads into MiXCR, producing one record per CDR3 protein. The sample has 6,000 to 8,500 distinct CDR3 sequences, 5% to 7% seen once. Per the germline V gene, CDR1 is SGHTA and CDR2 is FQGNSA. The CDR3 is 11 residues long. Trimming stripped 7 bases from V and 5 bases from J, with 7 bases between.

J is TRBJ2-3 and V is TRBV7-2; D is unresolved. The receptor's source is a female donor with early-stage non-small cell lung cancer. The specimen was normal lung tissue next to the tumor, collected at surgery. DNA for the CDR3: TGTGCCAGCACCCTAAGAGATACGCAGTATTTT. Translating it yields CASTLRDTQYF. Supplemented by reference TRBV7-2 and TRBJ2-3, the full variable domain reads GAGVSQSPSNKVTEKGKDVELRCDPISGHTALYWYRQSLGQGLEFLIYFQGNSAPDKSGLPSDRFSAERTGGSVSTLTIQRTQQEDSAVYLCASTLRDTQYFGPGTRLTVL.